These T cell receptor beta chains were read from a single sample in a study of T cells in Graves' hyperthyroidism and ophthalmopathy. TCRdb used MiXCR to reprocess the multiplex PCR reads, holding one entry per CDR3 protein. The sample holds hundreds of thousands of distinct CDR3 sequences, just under 45% seen once. The sample comprised peripheral blood or thyroid tissue (not recorded which). The receptors derive from an adult man with Graves' disease, either hyperthyroidism or ophthalmopathy (not recorded which). Each CDR3 is given with its conserved first and last residue. D genes are given only for firm matches. The size entry is marked missing in some rows and otherwise reads once, few, many or a size class.

cdr3_length j_call clone_size v_call d_call cdr3_aa cdr3_nt
13 TRBJ1-1 . TRBV20-1 TRBD1 CSARPGGRAEAFF TGCAGTGCTAGGCCAGGGGGCCGTGCTGAAGCTTTCTTT
14 TRBJ1-6 few TRBV7-9 TRBD1 CASSLDRVNSPLHF TGTGCCAGCAGTTTGGACAGGGTTAATTCACCCCTCCACTTT
15 TRBJ2-7 . TRBV3-1 TRBD1 CASSGGDRGDYEQYF TGTGCCAGCAGTGGGGGGGACAGGGGAGACTACGAGCAGTACTTC
13 TRBJ1-2 . TRBV25-1 TRBD1 CASSMGQGSGYTF TGTGCCAGCTCTATGGGACAGGGATCCGGCTACACCTTC
13 TRBJ1-1 few TRBV6-1 . CASSLSFRQYAFF TGTGCCAGCAGTTTATCCTTTCGACAGTATGCTTTCTTT
13 TRBJ1-1 . TRBV6-5 . CASVGEGFTEAFF TGTGCCAGCGTGGGGGAGGGTTTCACTGAAGCTTTCTTT
13 TRBJ1-2 . TRBV29-1 TRBD1 CRGQGSANYGYTF TGCAGGGGACAGGGCTCAGCTAACTATGGCTACACCTTC
11 TRBJ1-3 many TRBV29-1 . CSVGSGNTIYF TGCAGCGTGGGGTCTGGAAACACCATATATTTT
15 TRBJ2-7 few TRBV9 TRBD1 CASSVAGDRGYEQYF TGTGCCAGCAGCGTAGCTGGGGACAGGGGATACGAGCAGTACTTC
13 TRBJ2-5 . TRBV7-9 TRBD1 CASSLQDRGTQYF TGTGCCAGCAGCTTACAGGACAGGGGAACCCAGTACTTC
11 TRBJ1-1 many TRBV6-1 . CASTGSTEAFF TGCGCCTCTACAGGGAGCACTGAAGCTTTCTTT
13 TRBJ2-7 many TRBV6-5 . CASSSGSTNEQYF TGTGCCAGCAGTTCCGGCAGTACAAACGAGCAGTACTTC
16 TRBJ1-1 . TRBV10-3 . CASSLGGSGRNTEAFF TGTGCCAGCAGTTTGGGCGGGTCGGGGCGGAACACTGAAGCTTTCTTT
16 TRBJ1-1 few TRBV20-1 TRBD1 CSARGTTGEMNTEAFF TGCAGTGCTAGGGGGACGACAGGGGAGATGAACACTGAAGCTTTCTTT
13 TRBJ2-5 many TRBV25-1 . CASSEYLQETQYF TGTGCCAGCAGTGAATATCTTCAAGAGACCCAGTACTTC
17 TRBJ2-5 many TRBV15 TRBD1 CATSRDDLGQGAETQYF TGTGCCACCAGCAGAGATGACCTGGGACAGGGTGCAGAGACCCAGTACTTC
18 TRBJ2-7 . TRBV7-2 TRBD2 CASSHLGRVLAGDTEQYF TGTGCCAGCAGCCACTTAGGGAGGGTCCTAGCGGGGGATACGGAGCAGTACTTC
13 TRBJ1-1 . TRBV6-6 . CASSYGPRNEAFF TGTGCCAGCAGTTACGGGCCGCGGAACGAAGCTTTCTTT
14 TRBJ2-2 many TRBV15 . CATRAAVNTGELFF TGTGCCACCCGCGCCGCGGTGAACACCGGGGAGCTGTTTTTT
14 TRBJ1-5 . TRBV24-1 . CATSERTGTSEKHF TGTGCCACCAGTGAGAGAACCGGGACTAGCGAGAAGCATTTT
13 TRBJ1-2 many TRBV24-1 . CATSQSVSYGYTF TGTGCCACCAGTCAAAGTGTCAGCTATGGCTACACCTTC
15 TRBJ1-5 few TRBV19 . CASSERQGSNQPQHF TGTGCCAGTAGTGAGAGGCAGGGGAGCAATCAGCCCCAGCATTTT
14 TRBJ1-6 . TRBV7-2 . CASSLWGGNSPLHF TGTGCCAGCAGCTTGTGGGGGGGGAACTCACCCCTCCACTTT
14 TRBJ1-1 . TRBV5-5 TRBD1 CASSPGQGAIEAFF TGTGCCAGCTCACCGGGACAGGGGGCGATTGAAGCTTTCTTT
13 TRBJ2-5 many TRBV9 . CASSPPWEETQYF TGTGCCAGCAGCCCCCCCTGGGAAGAGACCCAGTACTTC
16 TRBJ1-5 . TRBV19 . CASSIDPGGGNQPQHF TGTGCCAGTAGTATAGATCCAGGCGGGGGCAATCAGCCCCAGCATTTT
10 TRBJ2-7 . TRBV15 . CATSREEQYF TGTGCCACCAGCAGAGAGGAGCAGTACTTC
12 TRBJ1-2 . TRBV6-6 . CASSFAGNGYTF TGTGCCAGCAGTTTCGCCGGGAATGGCTACACCTTC
15 TRBJ1-3 . TRBV7-9 . CASSPPGGSGNTIYF TGTGCCAGCAGCCCCCCCGGGGGCTCTGGAAACACCATATATTTT
13 TRBJ1-2 many TRBV20-1 TRBD1 CSATRTGDDGYTF TGCAGTGCTACTCGGACAGGGGACGATGGCTACACCTTC
12 TRBJ2-7 many TRBV29-1 . CSVSEGSYEQYF TGCAGCGTTTCCGAGGGCTCCTACGAGCAGTACTTC
14 TRBJ1-1 few TRBV20-1 . CSARDPGVNTEAFF TGCAGTGCTAGAGATCCAGGGGTGAACACTGAAGCTTTCTTT
12 TRBJ1-1 few TRBV6-5 . CASTSGVSEAFF TGTGCCAGCACCTCGGGAGTGAGTGAAGCTTTCTTT
15 TRBJ2-5 few TRBV20-1 . CSARDPQGAQETQYF TGCAGTGCTAGAGACCCTCAGGGTGCCCAAGAGACCCAGTACTTC
16 TRBJ1-5 . TRBV15 . CATSRDLGASNQPQHF TGTGCCACCAGCAGAGATCTAGGCGCTAGCAATCAGCCCCAGCATTTT
14 TRBJ1-6 many TRBV7-2 . CASSYQGGNSPLHF TGTGCCAGCAGCTACCAGGGCGGGAATTCACCCCTCCACTTT
15 TRBJ1-2 . TRBV29-1 TRBD1 CSSPRDSHSNYGYTF TGCAGCTCCCCCCGGGACAGCCACTCCAACTATGGCTACACCTTC
11 TRBJ1-4 few TRBV30 . CAWRGGEKLFF TGTGCCTGGAGGGGTGGCGAAAAACTGTTTTTT
13 TRBJ1-2 . TRBV10-3 . CAIRGAPASGNTF TGTGCCATCAGAGGGGCCCCGGCCTCTGGAAACACCTTC